This TCR beta chain was identified in a study of T cell responses to AZD1222 COVID-19 vaccine. Study context: Second-dose schedules of about 4 or about 12 weeks were combined.

Here immunoSEQ multiplex PCR was the method, and the copy in TCRdb shows in-frame clones only, minus some. The profile covers about 180,000 clones, with 88% appearing a single time and about 7.2% taken by the ten largest. The study's findings and limits: Nearly half of spike-specific TCRs reportedly target unmutated variant regions. Donors skewed white British and female; clonal diversity was possibly underestimated. The breadth and depth of Spike-specific TCRs increased once two AZD1222 doses had been given.

A remark on this clone: Antigen specificity is unknown.

Germline CDR1 and CDR2: GTSNPN and SVGIG (reference sequence). This CDR3 has 14 residues. Trimming removed 0 bases at V and 1 base at J, with 9 bases between. This sequence joins TRBV30 and TRBJ1-1; the D is unclear. The sequence was obtained from an adult in good health. Source: peripheral blood, taken on day 0 of AZD1222 vaccination. The CDR3 sequence is CAWSVNIRNTEAFF. CDR3 nucleotide sequence: TGTGCCTGGAGTGTGAACATACGGAACACTGAAGCTTTCTTT.